The rows below give T cell receptor beta chains drawn from one sample of a study of STAT5B mutations in CD4+ large granular lymphocyte leukemia. The table came from immunoSEQ multiplex PCR; TCRdb's copy has only in-frame clones and leaves some out. This sample yields some 40,000 clones, of which approximately 83% are seen a single time; around 3% belongs to the top ten. The specimen sequenced was CD4+ T cells from blood buffy coats. Receptors originate from a human donor in good health. Both conserved end residues are part of each CDR3. A D gene is named only where the DNA matches it firmly. Only some rows state a clone size, as once, few, many or a class for expanded clones.

clone size: NA
V gene: TRBV7-9
J gene: TRBJ1-1
D gene: NA
CDR3 DNA: TGTGCCAGCAGCGATCCGGGCCGACCGGAGACTGAAGCTTTCTTT
CDR3 protein: CASSDPGRPETEAFF

clone size: NA
V gene: TRBV28
J gene: TRBJ1-1
D gene: NA
CDR3 DNA: TGTGCCAGCGGGGGGGGGACTGTGAGGCGATCTGAAGCTTTCTTT
CDR3 protein: CASGGGTVRRSEAFF

clone size: NA
V gene: TRBV6-1
J gene: TRBJ1-5
D gene: NA
CDR3 DNA: TGTGCCAGCAGTGAGTGGGGAGTGAATAGCAATCAGCCCCAGCATTTT
CDR3 protein: CASSEWGVNSNQPQHF

clone size: few
V gene: TRBV2
J gene: TRBJ2-2
D gene: TRBD1
CDR3 DNA: TGTGCCAGCAGTAGACAGGGGGCGAACACCGGGGAGCTGTTTTTT
CDR3 protein: CASSRQGANTGELFF

clone size: NA
V gene: TRBV27
J gene: TRBJ1-2
D gene: NA
CDR3 DNA: TGTGCCAGCAGTTTAGGAACAGGGAAATATGGCTACACCTTC
CDR3 protein: CASSLGTGKYGYTF

clone size: NA
V gene: TRBV18
J gene: TRBJ2-7
D gene: NA
CDR3 DNA: TGTGCCAGCTCGAACGGGGTCGCTAAGTACTTC
CDR3 protein: CASSNGVAKYF

clone size: NA
V gene: TRBV14
J gene: TRBJ2-4
D gene: TRBD2
CDR3 DNA: TGTGCCAGCAGCCAAGGGGGGACTAGATACACCAAAAACATTCAGTACTTC
CDR3 protein: CASSQGGTRYTKNIQYF

clone size: NA
V gene: TRBV29-1
J gene: TRBJ2-7
D gene: NA
CDR3 DNA: TGCAGCGTCGGGGACTACGAGCAGTACTTC
CDR3 protein: CSVGDYEQYF

clone size: NA
V gene: TRBV9
J gene: TRBJ2-1
D gene: NA
CDR3 DNA: TGTGCCAGCAGCGTAGAAAGGTCCCTAGCCCATGAGCAGTTCTTC
CDR3 protein: CASSVERSLAHEQFF

clone size: NA
V gene: TRBV5-1
J gene: TRBJ1-1
D gene: NA
CDR3 DNA: TGCGCCAGCAGCCGGGGAGTACTTTCCGGTAACATGAACACTGAAGCTTTCTTT
CDR3 protein: CASSRGVLSGNMNTEAFF

clone size: NA
V gene: TRBV4-2
J gene: TRBJ2-2
D gene: TRBD1
CDR3 DNA: TGTGCCAGCAGCCTCCCCGGGACAGCTACCGGGGAGCTGTTTTTT
CDR3 protein: CASSLPGTATGELFF

clone size: NA
V gene: TRBV6-1
J gene: TRBJ2-7
D gene: NA
CDR3 DNA: TGTGCCAGCAGTGGAGGAATAACAAGGCCCTACGAGCAGTACTTC
CDR3 protein: CASSGGITRPYEQYF

clone size: NA
V gene: TRBV7-2
J gene: TRBJ1-4
D gene: NA
CDR3 DNA: TGTGCCAGCAGCTTAAGGGTGCGGGGGGTCCATGAAAAACTGTTTTTT
CDR3 protein: CASSLRVRGVHEKLFF

clone size: NA
V gene: TRBV9
J gene: TRBJ1-3
D gene: NA
CDR3 DNA: TGTGCCAGTTGCACGGGGGCCTCAGGAAACACCATATATTTT
CDR3 protein: CASCTGASGNTIYF

clone size: NA
V gene: TRBV5-1
J gene: TRBJ2-3
D gene: NA
CDR3 DNA: TGCGCCAGCAGCGTGGGACTGAGTAGAGATACGCAGTATTTT
CDR3 protein: CASSVGLSRDTQYF

clone size: NA
V gene: TRBV7-2
J gene: TRBJ2-1
D gene: TRBD2
CDR3 DNA: TGTGCCAGCAGCGCCGGACTAGCGGGAGGTCGTAGAAATGAGCAGTTCTTC
CDR3 protein: CASSAGLAGGRRNEQFF

clone size: NA
V gene: TRBV6-5
J gene: TRBJ1-1
D gene: TRBD1
CDR3 DNA: TGTGCCAGCAGTCTCCCCAGGGGGCAGGCTTTCTTT
CDR3 protein: CASSLPRGQAFF

clone size: once
V gene: TRBV14
J gene: TRBJ2-7
D gene: NA
CDR3 DNA: TGTGCCAGCAGCCAGGTCGCCAGCGGGCCATCCTACGAGCAGTACTTC
CDR3 protein: CASSQVASGPSYEQYF

clone size: NA
V gene: TRBV10-2
J gene: TRBJ2-1
D gene: TRBD2
CDR3 DNA: TGCGCCAGCAGTGCCGTACCCCTAGCGGGGGCCTACAATGAGCAGTTCTTC
CDR3 protein: CASSAVPLAGAYNEQFF

clone size: NA
V gene: TRBV19
J gene: TRBJ2-7
D gene: TRBD1
CDR3 DNA: TGTGCCAGTAGGGGACAGGGGGCGGGGGAGCAGTACTTC
CDR3 protein: CASRGQGAGEQYF

clone size: NA
V gene: TRBV5-1
J gene: TRBJ2-1
D gene: NA
CDR3 DNA: TGCGCCAGCAGCTTTGGACAGTCCTACAATGAGCAGTTCTTC
CDR3 protein: CASSFGQSYNEQFF

clone size: NA
V gene: TRBV7-2
J gene: TRBJ2-3
D gene: TRBD2
CDR3 DNA: TGTGCCAGCAGCTTAGCTAGCGGGAGCACAGATACGCAGTATTTT
CDR3 protein: CASSLASGSTDTQYF

clone size: NA
V gene: TRBV7-9
J gene: TRBJ2-7
D gene: TRBD1
CDR3 DNA: TGTGCCAGCAGAACCAGGGGGTCGGGCGAGCAGTACTTC
CDR3 protein: CASRTRGSGEQYF

clone size: NA
V gene: TRBV18
J gene: TRBJ2-3
D gene: NA
CDR3 DNA: TGTGCCAGCTCACCCGACAGGACCTCAGATACGCAGTATTTT
CDR3 protein: CASSPDRTSDTQYF

clone size: few
V gene: TRBV11-2
J gene: TRBJ2-1
D gene: TRBD2
CDR3 DNA: TGTGCCAGCAGCTCTCTAGCGGGAGGGACTAACAATGAGCAGTTCTTC
CDR3 protein: CASSSLAGGTNNEQFF

clone size: NA
V gene: TRBV27
J gene: TRBJ2-7
D gene: TRBD2
CDR3 DNA: TGTGCCAGCAGTCTCGCTAGCGGGAGTGACGAGCAGTACTTC
CDR3 protein: CASSLASGSDEQYF

clone size: NA
V gene: TRBV5-4
J gene: TRBJ2-3
D gene: TRBD2
CDR3 DNA: TGTGCCAGCCAGTCCGGGACTAGCGGCACAGATACGCAGTATTTT
CDR3 protein: CASQSGTSGTDTQYF

clone size: NA
V gene: TRBV10-3
J gene: TRBJ1-1
D gene: TRBD1
CDR3 DNA: TGTGCCATCAGTGAGGGACAGGGGGCGAGGGGCACGAACACTGAAGCTTTCTTT
CDR3 protein: CAISEGQGARGTNTEAFF

clone size: NA
V gene: TRBV11-2
J gene: TRBJ2-2
D gene: NA
CDR3 DNA: TGTGCCAGCAGCGATCTGGCGGCGAACACCGGGGAGCTGTTTTTT
CDR3 protein: CASSDLAANTGELFF

clone size: NA
V gene: TRBV7-3
J gene: TRBJ2-3
D gene: TRBD1
CDR3 DNA: TGTGCCAGCAGCCCGGGACAGGGAACAGATACGCAGTATTTT
CDR3 protein: CASSPGQGTDTQYF

clone size: NA
V gene: TRBV6-6
J gene: TRBJ2-1
D gene: TRBD2
CDR3 DNA: TGTGCCAGCAGCGGGACTAGCGGGATTCCGAATCATGAGCAGTTCTTC
CDR3 protein: CASSGTSGIPNHEQFF

clone size: NA
V gene: TRBV6-1
J gene: TRBJ2-7
D gene: TRBD2
CDR3 DNA: TGTGCCAGCTGCCCCCTGACTAGCGGGTCCTACGAGCAGTACTTC
CDR3 protein: CASCPLTSGSYEQYF

clone size: NA
V gene: TRBV10-3
J gene: TRBJ2-3
D gene: NA
CDR3 DNA: TGTGCCATCAGTCTGAACGCCGCGGATACGCAGTATTTT
CDR3 protein: CAISLNAADTQYF

clone size: NA
V gene: TRBV4-1
J gene: TRBJ2-5
D gene: NA
CDR3 DNA: TGCGCCAGCAGCCCCGAGGCGAATTTTAGAGAGACCCAGTACTTC
CDR3 protein: CASSPEANFRETQYF

clone size: NA
V gene: TRBV11-2
J gene: TRBJ1-6
D gene: NA
CDR3 DNA: TGTGCCAGCAGCCTGGTACAGAATAATTCACCCCTCCACTTT
CDR3 protein: CASSLVQNNSPLHF

clone size: NA
V gene: TRBV28
J gene: TRBJ2-7
D gene: NA
CDR3 DNA: TGTGCCAGCAGTTTAGGGGGCAACTACGAGCAGTACTTC
CDR3 protein: CASSLGGNYEQYF

clone size: NA
V gene: TRBV6-5
J gene: TRBJ2-1
D gene: NA
CDR3 DNA: TGTGCCAGCACCCCCCTGAAGGGGGGATACAATGAGCAGTTCTTC
CDR3 protein: CASTPLKGGYNEQFF

clone size: NA
V gene: TRBV27
J gene: TRBJ1-5
D gene: NA
CDR3 DNA: TGTGCCAGCAGTTTAGACAGAAATCAGCCCCAGCATTTT
CDR3 protein: CASSLDRNQPQHF

clone size: NA
V gene: TRBV19
J gene: TRBJ2-7
D gene: TRBD1
CDR3 DNA: TGTGCCAGTAGTTACGGGACAGCTGGCTCCTACGAGCAGTACTTC
CDR3 protein: CASSYGTAGSYEQYF

clone size: NA
V gene: TRBV5-1
J gene: TRBJ2-1
D gene: NA
CDR3 DNA: TGCGCCAGCAGCTTGGGCAGGAACAATGAGCAGTTCTTC
CDR3 protein: CASSLGRNNEQFF

clone size: NA
V gene: TRBV10-3
J gene: TRBJ2-7
D gene: NA
CDR3 DNA: TGTGCCATCAGGTCTAGCGTAGACTCCTACGAGCAGTACTTC
CDR3 protein: CAIRSSVDSYEQYF

clone size: NA
V gene: TRBV7-2
J gene: TRBJ2-7
D gene: TRBD2
CDR3 DNA: TGTGCCAGCAGCAAGCTAGCGGGGGCTCTCGAGCAGTACTTC
CDR3 protein: CASSKLAGALEQYF

clone size: NA
V gene: TRBV29-1
J gene: TRBJ1-1
D gene: NA
CDR3 DNA: TGCAGCGTTGACAGGGCGGGAGACACTGAAGCTTTCTTT
CDR3 protein: CSVDRAGDTEAFF

clone size: NA
V gene: TRBV29-1
J gene: TRBJ2-1
D gene: NA
CDR3 DNA: TGCAGCGTTGTCACCCCAGGTTACAATGAGCAGTTCTTC
CDR3 protein: CSVVTPGYNEQFF

clone size: NA
V gene: TRBV2
J gene: TRBJ2-3
D gene: TRBD2
CDR3 DNA: TGTGCCAGCAGAGCGACTAGCGGCACAGATACGCAGTATTTT
CDR3 protein: CASRATSGTDTQYF

clone size: NA
V gene: TRBV2
J gene: TRBJ2-1
D gene: NA
CDR3 DNA: TGTGCCAGCAGTGAGGCGGGAAACGACAATGAGCAGTTCTTC
CDR3 protein: CASSEAGNDNEQFF

clone size: NA
V gene: TRBV6-4
J gene: TRBJ1-4
D gene: NA
CDR3 DNA: TGTTCCCGCGGGGGGAGGGACGACGAAAAACTGTTTTTT
CDR3 protein: CSRGGRDDEKLFF

clone size: NA
V gene: TRBV27
J gene: TRBJ2-7
D gene: NA
CDR3 DNA: TGTGCCAGCAGAAAGGACGGGCTTACGTTCGGAAGCGTAAAAAGGACGTACGAGCAGTACTTC
CDR3 protein: CASRKDGLTFGSVKRTYEQYF

clone size: NA
V gene: TRBV30
J gene: TRBJ2-1
D gene: NA
CDR3 DNA: TGTGCCTGGAGTGTACAAAGCGGAGGGGGGCAGTTCTTC
CDR3 protein: CAWSVQSGGGQFF